Below, 30 T cell receptor beta chains from the same sample are listed, as sequenced in a study of T cells in Graves' hyperthyroidism and ophthalmopathy. Amplification of TCR beta CDR3 regions was performed using RNA transcripts as template. Researchers ran a first-round RT-PCR on the TCR CDR3 using the HTBI primer set. TCRdb redid the calling of the multiplex PCR reads with MiXCR, one entry per CDR3 protein. The table has fewer than 600,000 distinct CDR3 sequences, 11% to 15% seen once. The sequenced material came from blood. Source of these receptors: a woman aged 40 to 50 with Graves' hyperthyroidism.

In this sample, this clonotype turned up many times. The chain combines TRBV3-1 with TRBJ2-5; the D call may be TRBD1 or TRBD2 (5 bases each). The CDR3 is 14 residues long. Trimming left V 0 bases short and J 5 bases short, with 10 bases between. Germline V gene data show CDR1 as LGHDT and CDR2 as YNNKEL (reference sequence). The CDR3: CASSQDGGVETQYF. The CDR3 nucleotides read TGTGCCAGCAGCCAAGATGGGGGAGTGGAGACCCAGTACTTC.

This clonotype has just a few counts. V gene TRBV4-1 combines with J gene TRBJ1-1, with D maybe TRBD1 (5 bases). Trimming stripped 3 bases from V and 6 bases from J, with 8 bases between. This CDR3 is built from 12 residues. CDR1 MGHRA and CDR2 YSYEKL come from the germline V gene. Here the CDR3 reads CASSHQGPEAFF. CDR3 nucleotides: TGCGCCAGCAGCCACCAGGGTCCTGAAGCTTTCTTT.

This clonotype was seen repeatedly, ten times or more. V and J are TRBV5-1 and TRBJ1-1, with TRBD1 matching 7 bases. The CDR3 is 13 residues long. Germline CDR1 reads SGHRS; CDR2 reads YFSETQ. J was trimmed by 3 bases and V by 4 bases; bases with no gene match: 3. The chain's CDR3 is CASSQGGHTEAFF. CDR3 DNA sequence: TGCGCCAGCAGCCAGGGGGGGCACACTGAAGCTTTCTTT.

This clonotype was detected a few times. The genes are TRBV4-3 and TRBJ2-7, with 7 positions matching TRBD2. The CDR3 loop spans 16 amino acids. The V segment lost 0 bases and the J segment 3 bases; nucleotides outside the gene matches: 8. The V gene's germline CDR1 is LGHNA and CDR2 YSLEER. The CDR3 reads CASSQEERGTLYEQYF. The CDR3 DNA sequence: TGCGCCAGCAGCCAAGAAGAGCGGGGTACCCTCTACGAGCAGTACTTC.

This clonotype was found many times. J is TRBJ1-1 and V is TRBV27; D unresolved. Germline V gene sequence: CDR1 MNHEY, CDR2 SMNVEV (reference sequence). Trimming pared 2 bases from V and 6 bases from J, leaving 10 bases between. CDR3 length: 13 amino acids. The CDR3 protein is CASSLHGVPEAFF. CDR3 coding DNA: TGTGCCAGCAGTTTACATGGGGTTCCTGAAGCTTTCTTT.

The table lists this clonotype with a few counts. The V call is TRBV10-3, the J call TRBJ1-3; 7 bases match TRBD1. Unmatched junction bases numbered 1, after V lost 7 bases and J lost 4 bases. CDR1 and CDR2 (germline): ENHRY, SYGVKD. The CDR3 spans 12 residues. The CDR3 DNA reads as TGTGCCATCAAGGGGGCGGGAAACACCATATATTTT. It is translated as CAIKGAGNTIYF.

This clonotype was detected many times. The CDR3 region has the DNA TGTGCCAGCAGCTTAGGGCGGACAGCGGTTTACCAAGAGACCCAGTACTTC. Residues: CASSLGRTAVYQETQYF. The chain links TRBV11-2 to TRBJ2-5, with D perhaps matching TRBD1 (6 bases). There are 17 residues in the CDR3. The germline gives CDR1 SGHAT, CDR2 FQNNGV. Trimming left V 1 base short and J 0 bases short, with 15 bases between.

Notes on this clonotype: This sequence may be a read error, since a much larger clone differs from it by one base. The J gene is TRBJ2-2, the V gene TRBV2; D possibly matches TRBD1 or TRBD2 (5 bases each). This CDR3 is built from 12 residues. Germline CDR1 and CDR2: SNHLY and FYNNEI. The CDR3 sequence is CASSDSTGALFF. CDR3 nucleotide sequence: TGTGCCAGCAGTGATAGCACCGGGGCGCTGTTTTTT.

This clonotype was counted ten times or more. The J gene is TRBJ2-7, the V gene TRBV5-1; D is possibly TRBD1 (6 bases). The V end was cut by 0 bases, the J end by 0 bases, with 13 bases between. Germline lookup yields CDR1 SGHRS and CDR2 YFSETQ. The CDR3 length is 16 residues. CDR3 loop: CASSLGGTGNSYEQYF. The CDR3 DNA reads TGCGCCAGCAGCTTGGGGGGAACAGGGAACTCCTACGAGCAGTACTTC.

This clonotype came up a few times. The chain combines TRBV5-6 with TRBJ2-7; 10 nucleotides align to TRBD2. Germline assignment: CDR1 SGHDT and CDR2 YYEEEE. Trimming at V came to 4 bases and at J to 3 bases, leaving 10 bases not matched to a gene. The CDR3 runs 16 residues. This chain's CDR3 is CASSVLLAGVRYEQYF. CDR3 nucleotide sequence: TGTGCCAGCAGCGTCCTCCTAGCGGGAGTTCGCTACGAGCAGTACTTC.

The rearrangement uses TRBV6-6 and TRBJ1-3; TRBD1 is a possible D gene (6 bases). V lost 2 bases and J 4 bases, leaving 12 bases between the germline ends. Germline assignment: CDR1 MNHNY and CDR2 SVGAGI (reference sequence). This CDR3 comprises 15 residues. CDR3 nucleotide sequence: TGTGCCAGCAGTTACGGCAGGGGTGGCGGAAACACCATATATTTT. The encoded protein is CASSYGRGGGNTIYF.

This clonotype was counted many times. This chain connects TRBV20-1 to TRBJ2-7; D is perhaps TRBD1 or TRBD2 (7 bases each). This CDR3 has 13 amino acids. Germline V gives CDR1 DFQATT, CDR2 SNEGSKA (reference sequence). V was shortened by 1 base and J by 6 bases, with 13 bases between the two germline ends. The CDR3 sequence: CSARAGGASEQYF. For the CDR3, the DNA is TGCAGTGCTAGAGCAGGGGGGGCAAGCGAGCAGTACTTC.

The V gene is TRBV2, the J gene TRBJ2-1; no reliable D call. The CDR3 loop spans 15 amino acids. Germline CDR1 reads SNHLY; CDR2 reads FYNNEI. V was trimmed by 6 bases and J by 0 bases, leaving 12 bases between them. CDR3 region: CASRPTQDSYNEQFF. The CDR3 nucleotides are TGTGCCAGCAGGCCTACTCAGGACTCCTACAATGAGCAGTTCTTC.

The sample holds many counts of this clonotype. The chain uses TRBV28 and TRBJ2-7; TRBD1 aligns across 9 bases. Germline trimming cut 7 bases from V and 6 bases from J; bases unmatched to any gene: 13. The germline CDR1 and CDR2 sequences are MDHEN and SYDVKM. The CDR3 contains 15 residues. CDR3 nucleotide sequence: TGTGCCAGCACAGTTTTGAGGGGGACAGGGACCGAGCAGTACTTC. Amino acid sequence: CASTVLRGTGTEQYF.

This clonotype was seen at least ten times. The V gene is TRBV27, the J gene TRBJ2-3; TRBD2 aligns across 15 bases. Per germline, CDR1 MNHEY and CDR2 SMNVEV (reference sequence). V lost 4 bases to trimming and J lost 3 bases; unmatched junction nucleotides: 5. The CDR3 consists of 17 residues. The CDR3 spells CASSSWTSGRETDTQYF. CDR3 nucleotides: TGTGCCAGCAGTTCCTGGACTAGCGGGAGGGAAACAGATACGCAGTATTTT.

As for this clonotype: A read error may produce the germline difference seen at one junction end. This rearrangement joins TRBV19 to TRBJ2-7, with 11 positions matching TRBD1. The CDR3 extends over 13 amino acids. CDR1 and CDR2 from the germline V gene are LNHDA and SQIVND (reference sequence). In nucleotides, the CDR3 is TGTGCCAGTAGTATTGGGGGACAGGGGGAGCAACACTTC. Translation: CASSIGGQGEQHF.

This clonotype was counted ten times or more. The J gene is TRBJ2-7, the V gene TRBV18; D possibly corresponds to TRBD1 (6 bases). Germline values: CDR1 KGHSH, CDR2 LQKENI. There are 15 residues in the CDR3. Trimming removed 8 bases from V and 2 bases from J, with 19 bases in between. CDR3 sequence: CASGPPGTSTYEQYF. The CDR3 nucleotides read TGTGCCAGCGGACCACCCGGGACATCCACCTACGAGCAGTACTTC.

This clonotype appeared many times. The chain joins TRBV28 to TRBJ2-3, with 8 bases fitting TRBD2. After removal of 3 bases from V and 2 bases from J, the junction contained 10 bases not matched to a gene. CDR1 and CDR2 from the germline V gene are MDHEN and SYDVKM. This CDR3 is built from 17 residues. CDR3 loop: CASSFKSGRGNTDTQYF. The CDR3 DNA reads as TGTGCCAGCAGTTTTAAAAGCGGGAGAGGGAACACAGATACGCAGTATTTT.

This clonotype was observed many times. The genes are TRBV7-6 and TRBJ2-7; the D is unclear. Trimming stripped 5 bases from V and 5 bases from J, with 16 bases between. Looked up from germline, CDR1 is SGHVS and CDR2 is FNYEAQ. CDR3 size: 14 residues. The CDR3 sequence: CASSQPDSGHEQYF. The DNA of the CDR3 is TGTGCCAGCAGCCAACCCGACTCTGGACACGAGCAGTACTTC.

This clonotype was detected many times. The gene calls are TRBV29-1 and TRBJ1-1, with TRBD1 as a possible D gene (5 bases). This CDR3 region has 12 residues. V lost 6 bases and J 0 bases, leaving 8 bases between the germline ends. The germline CDR1 and CDR2 sequences are SQVTM and ANQGSEA. The chain's CDR3 is CSVGPMNTEAFF. The CDR3 DNA reads as TGCAGCGTGGGACCGATGAACACTGAAGCTTTCTTT.

Details on this clonotype: A much larger clonotype is one base distant, so this may be a read error. The chain is built from TRBV29-1 and TRBJ2-5; 11 bases fit TRBD1. Per germline, CDR1 SQVTM and CDR2 ANQGSEA. This CDR3 contains 17 residues. DNA of the CDR3: TGCAGCGCTGAAGATGCGTCTCGGACAGGGGGCTGGGAGACCCAGTACTTC. This sequence encodes CSAEDASRTGGWETQYF.

This clonotype showed up many times. CDR3 residues: CASSLGEWGTEAFF. The DNA of the CDR3 is TGCGCCAGCAGCTTGGGGGAGTGGGGCACTGAAGCTTTCTTT. The chain recombines TRBV5-1 with TRBJ1-1; no clear D. The CDR3 is 14 amino acids. The germline gives CDR1 SGHRS, CDR2 YFSETQ. The germline V and J ends were trimmed by 0 bases and 4 bases, with 10 bases remaining between them.

This clonotype was picked up many times. V is TRBV12-3 or TRBV12-4 and J is TRBJ1-1, with TRBD1 matching 8 bases. This CDR3 comprises 13 residues. J gave up 7 bases and V 6 bases, and 7 bases lay outside the gene matches. The DNA for the CDR3 is TGTGCCAGCAGCCCGTCAGGGGGCCGTGAAGCTTTCTTT. It is translated as CASSPSGGREAFF.

This clonotype was detected only a few times. The rearrangement joins TRBV5-4 to TRBJ1-4; D gene uncertain. The V gene lost 0 bases and the J gene lost 8 bases, with 11 bases spanning the gap. Germline CDR1 and CDR2: SGHNT and YYREEE (reference sequence). The CDR3 runs 14 residues. CDR3 in amino acids: CASSLEKLVEKLFF. The CDR3 DNA is TGTGCCAGCAGCTTGGAGAAGTTGGTCGAAAAACTGTTTTTT.

In this sample, this clonotype turned up once. The chain employs TRBV20-1 and TRBJ1-2, with a possible D match to TRBD1 (6 bases). Germline V gives CDR1 DFQATT, CDR2 SNEGSKA (reference sequence). The ends were cut back, 4 bases at V and 6 bases at J, with 27 bases in the middle. The CDR3 contains 17 residues. The CDR3 region has the DNA TGCAGTGCTAACGACCAGGACAGAGGAAAAAGAGGGGATGGCTACACCTTC. Encoded protein: CSANDQDRGKRGDGYTF.

Many counts were recorded for this clonotype. The chain employs TRBV6-1 and TRBJ2-7, with 8 bases fitting TRBD1. Germline loops: CDR1 MNHNS, CDR2 SASEGT. CDR3 length equals 14 residues. V dropped 1 base and J dropped 1; count of bases not matched to a gene: 0. The CDR3 region is CASSEGTGSYEQYF. The CDR3 region has the DNA TGTGCCAGCAGTGAAGGGACAGGGTCCTACGAGCAGTACTTC.

This clonotype was seen ten or more times. This rearrangement joins TRBV6-1 to TRBJ2-7, with D tentatively TRBD1 (5 bases). The germline gives CDR1 MNHNS, CDR2 SASEGT. The CDR3 consists of 16 residues. Between the trimmed V and J ends, which lost 6 bases and 2 bases, there was a span of 20 bases. The CDR3 nucleotides are TGTGCCAGCAGGTCATCCCTGGGGCTTACCGCCTACGAGCAGTACTTC. Translating gives CASRSSLGLTAYEQYF.

This clonotype has at least ten counts. CDR3 sequence: CASSSGHLYEQYF. The CDR3 DNA sequence: TGTGCCAGCAGCTCGGGACACCTCTACGAGCAGTACTTC. The chain has TRBV28 and TRBJ2-7; possibly TRBD1 for D (6 bases). The germline CDR1 and CDR2 sequences are MDHEN and SYDVKM. V shed 6 bases and J shed 3 bases, with 12 bases lying between them. The CDR3 runs 13 residues.

The chain is built from TRBV9 and TRBJ2-7; D unclear. The CDR3 extends over 12 amino acids. Per the germline V gene, CDR1 is SGDLS and CDR2 is YYNGEE. V shed 0 bases and J shed 4 bases, with 5 bases lying between them. CDR3 amino acids: CASSVVGYEQYF. CDR3 nucleotides: TGTGCCAGCAGCGTAGTGGGATACGAGCAGTACTTC.

This clonotype was counted at least ten times. DNA of the CDR3: TGCGCCAGCAGCTTGGAGGGAAACACCATATATTTT. Amino acids: CASSLEGNTIYF. V usage is TRBV5-1 and J usage is TRBJ1-3; D gene ambiguous. The CDR3 is 12 amino acids. Trimming cost V 0 bases and J 4 bases, with 2 bases left between them. Germline V gene sequence: CDR1 SGHRS, CDR2 YFSETQ.